This T cell receptor (beta chain) emerged from a study of shared clonotypes between healthy human individuals. Study-level results: Naive subsets typically showed greater estimated richness than memory subsets.

Original processing methods: ImmunoSEQ supplied junction-only sequences lacking quality scores, so filtering was different. Profiling relied on immunoSEQ multiplex PCR, and the TCRdb table lists in-frame clones only, not all of them. The DNA was the basis for D and trimming; V, J and clone size are from that table. The sample contains roughly 720,000 clones, around 90% of which appear only once. This clone was observed a single time. Its antigen is currently unknown. Each of the donors was a healthy adult who was HIV-negative and had not had a recent acute infection or vaccination. In germline, CDR1 is MNHNS, CDR2 SASEGT. This CDR3 is built from 14 residues. Trimming removed 1 base from V and 4 bases from J, with 7 bases in between.

The chain uses TRBV6-1 and TRBJ1-4; D unresolved. Material for sequencing was memory CD8+ T cells from PBMCs. Subset specified: CD45RO+ cells pooled with CCR7-negative TemRA cells. This receptor was obtained from a man aged 18-30 years in good health. Some clones in this sample may be carry-over from other donors' samples. The CDR3, as DNA: TGTGCCAGCAGTGAAGACAGACTTAATGAAAAACTGTTTTTT. Protein sequence: CASSEDRLNEKLFF.